This passage covers 26 T cell receptor beta chains from one sample sequenced in a study of T cell repertoires in cytomegalovirus infection. Each CDR3 protein gets one entry after TCRdb re-called the reads with MiXCR. The data show about 830,000 distinct CDR3 sequences, less than 35% seen once. The antigens these receptors bind are not known. Sequencing was performed on cultured CD8+ T cells from PBMCs, taken from culture after CMV antigen stimulation. The receptor source for this set is a human donor in good health (CMV status not recorded). Some clones in this sample may be carry-over from other donors' samples.

The chain carries TRBV25-1 and TRBJ2-5; the D gene is possibly TRBD2 (7 bases). The CDR3 is made up of 17 amino acids. Trimming removed 5 bases at V and 3 bases at J, with 22 bases between. CDR1 is MGHDK, CDR2 SYGVNS, per germline. In nucleotides, the CDR3 is TGTGCCAGCAGTTTTTTAGGGGGGGCGAGAGAAGAAGAGACCCAGTACTTC. Translation: CASSFLGGAREEETQYF.

This chain uses TRBV12-3 or TRBV12-4 with TRBJ2-1, with 11 bases matching TRBD2. V dropped 1 base and J dropped 8; count of bases not matched to a gene: 4. CDR3 length: 15 residues. In DNA, the CDR3 is TGTGCCAGCAGTTTAGAGCTACTAGCGGGGGATGAGCAGTTCTTC. It specifies CASSLELLAGDEQFF.

This clonotype was recorded once. This chain connects TRBV20-1 to TRBJ2-2; the D is unclear. This CDR3 is 12 amino acids long. The ends were cut back, 7 bases at V and 4 bases at J, with 10 bases in the middle. CDR1 and CDR2 (germline): DFQATT, SNEGSKA (reference sequence). For the CDR3, the DNA is TGCAGTGTACACTCGTTCACCGGGGAGCTGTTTTTT. Encoded protein: CSVHSFTGELFF.

V is TRBV6-2 or TRBV6-3 and J is TRBJ1-4; 9 bases are shared with TRBD1. The trim removed 6 bases at V and 6 bases at J, leaving 2 bases unmatched. This CDR3 is built from 13 residues. Germline CDR1 MNHEY, CDR2 SVGEGT. The CDR3 nucleotides are TGTGCCAGCAGCCGGACAGGGGATGAAAAACTGTTTTTT. Its translation is CASSRTGDEKLFF.

This clonotype was observed a few times. The genes are TRBV7-9 and TRBJ2-5, with 11 positions matching TRBD2. Trimming cost V 1 base and J 5 bases; bases outside gene matches: 15. Germline values: CDR1 SEHNR, CDR2 FQNEAQ (reference sequence). The CDR3 has 19 residues. The DNA of the CDR3 is TGTGCCAGCAGCTTAGTTCCAAACCCACTAGCGGGGGATACGGAGACCCAGTACTTC. It specifies CASSLVPNPLAGDTETQYF.

Details on this clonotype: A read error may produce the germline difference seen at one junction end. The chain joins TRBV4-1 to TRBJ1-1; weak D call: TRBD1 (5 bases). The length of the CDR3 is 13 residues. Germline V gene data show CDR1 as MGHRA and CDR2 as YSYEKL. In nucleotides, the CDR3 is TGTGCCAGCAGCCAAGGTGTTGGGGCCGAAGCTTTCTTT. The encoded protein is CASSQGVGAEAFF.

This clonotype was counted between two and nine times. The V call is TRBV19, the J call TRBJ1-1; D perhaps matches TRBD1 (5 bases). This CDR3 has 16 residues. Germline-derived CDR1 and CDR2 are LNHDA and SQIVND (reference sequence). V was clipped by 7 bases and J by 0 bases, with 18 bases between them. The CDR3 here is CASTEVVAGLNTEAFF. In DNA form, the CDR3 reads TGTGCCAGTACCGAAGTAGTCGCAGGGCTGAACACTGAAGCTTTCTTT.

The chain links TRBV27 to TRBJ1-1; possible D gene TRBD1, 5 bases. The germline V gene has CDR1 MNHEY and CDR2 SMNVEV (reference sequence). The CDR3 runs 14 residues. V lost 4 bases to trimming and J lost 5 bases, with 14 bases between them. As DNA, the CDR3 is TGTGCCAGCAGTTGGGGACCGGCGGGAACTGAAGCTTTCTTT. It encodes CASSWGPAGTEAFF.

This clonotype was detected only a few times. The rearrangement uses TRBV7-6 and TRBJ1-5, with a weak D call TRBD1 (6 bases). This CDR3 is built from 13 residues. In germline, CDR1 is SGHVS, CDR2 FNYEAQ. V lost 5 bases to trimming and J lost 6 bases, with 11 bases between them. DNA for the CDR3: TGTGCCAGCAGCAATACAGGGCGTCAGCCCCAGCATTTT. Amino acids: CASSNTGRQPQHF. Full variable domain (rest looked up from reference TRBV7-6 and TRBJ1-5): GAGVSQSPRYKVTKRGQDVALRCDPISGHVSLYWYRQALGQGPEFLTYFNYEAQQDKSGLPNDRFSAERPEGSISTLTIQRTEQRDSAMYRCASSNTGRQPQHFGDGTRLSIL.

This sequence joins TRBV27 and TRBJ1-2; D remains ambiguous. Germline CDR1 is MNHEY and CDR2 is SMNVEV (reference sequence). Trimming cost V 5 bases and J 4 bases, with 8 bases left between them. The CDR3 sequence is 12 residues long. In DNA, the CDR3 is TGTGCCAGCAGTCCGGACCTCTATGGCTACACCTTC. Protein sequence: CASSPDLYGYTF.

Regarding this clonotype: A read error may account for a junction end that differs from germline. The chain employs TRBV10-1 and TRBJ1-1; D uncertain. The CDR3 is 15 amino acids. In germline, CDR1 is WNHNN, CDR2 SYGVQD (reference sequence). Written as DNA, the CDR3 is TGTGTCAGCAGAATTTACACGGCTGGAGACACTGAAGCTTTCTTT. Residues: CVSRIYTAGDTEAFF.

This clonotype was seen only a few times. The CDR3 is CASSQLTAGGTSYEQYF. CDR3 bases: TGCGCCAGCAGCCAACTCACTGCGGGGGGCACGTCCTACGAGCAGTACTTC. The chain uses TRBV4-1 and TRBJ2-7, with 8 positions matching TRBD2. Trimming cost V 2 bases and J 1 base; bases outside gene matches: 10. CDR3 length equals 17 residues. The germline CDR1 and CDR2 sequences are MGHRA and YSYEKL.

The chain couples TRBV5-1 to TRBJ1-1; D ambiguous. With 4 bases removed from V and 5 bases from J, the gap between germline ends came to 18 bases. Germline CDR1 and CDR2: SGHRS and YFSETQ. The CDR3 sequence is 15 residues long. CDR3 nucleotide sequence: TGCGCCAGCAGCAGCCCAGGATCCCTAAGAACTGAAGCTTTCTTT. Its protein is CASSSPGSLRTEAFF.

The table lists this clonotype with a few counts. The genes are TRBV10-3 and TRBJ2-1, with TRBD2 matching over 8 bases. The V and J ends lost 7 bases and 9 bases, in that order; junction bases with no gene match: 11. The germline CDR1 and CDR2 sequences are ENHRY and SYGVKD. The CDR3 totals 14 residues. The CDR3 region has the DNA TGTGCCATCACCACCCTTCATAGCGGGGCTGAGCAGTTCTTC. This gives the protein CAITTLHSGAEQFF.

This clonotype turned up a few times. This chain uses TRBV7-6 with TRBJ2-5; the match to TRBD2 covers 7 bases. The V gene end was trimmed by 3 bases and the J gene end by 5 bases; junction bases not matched to a gene: 9. The germline V gene has CDR1 SGHVS and CDR2 FNYEAQ. The CDR3 sequence is 15 residues long. Here the CDR3 reads CASSFGRGREETQYF. The CDR3 DNA sequence: TGTGCCAGCAGCTTTGGGCGGGGGAGGGAGGAGACCCAGTACTTC.

This clonotype has only a few counts. V and J are TRBV10-3 and TRBJ2-3; D is perhaps TRBD2 (7 bases). V lost 6 bases, J lost 4 bases, and 17 bases lay in between. This CDR3 has 15 residues. CDR1 and CDR2 from the germline V gene are ENHRY and SYGVKD. The DNA of the CDR3 is TGTGCCATCAGAATTCGGGGGGCCACATCAGATACGCAGTATTTT. It is translated as CAIRIRGATSDTQYF.

A few counts support this clonotype. The chain combines TRBV20-1 with TRBJ2-2, with D uncertain. Germline assignment: CDR1 DFQATT and CDR2 SNEGSKA (reference sequence). The CDR3 has 13 amino acids. Trimming pared 5 bases from V and 4 bases from J, leaving 11 bases between. The CDR3 spells CSALDIITGELFF. The CDR3 region has the DNA TGCAGTGCTCTAGACATTATCACCGGGGAGCTGTTTTTT.

The chain links TRBV20-1 to TRBJ2-3; possibly TRBD1 for D (5 bases). V was shortened by 5 bases and J by 2 bases, with 14 bases between the two germline ends. The CDR3 totals 14 residues. Germline V gene data show CDR1 as DFQATT and CDR2 as SNEGSKA (reference sequence). CDR3 sequence (DNA): TGCAGTGCTTTCGAACAGGCCCTCACAGATACGCAGTATTTT. Residues: CSAFEQALTDTQYF.

This chain connects TRBV20-1 to TRBJ1-3, with D possibly being TRBD1 (6 bases). The germline gives CDR1 DFQATT, CDR2 SNEGSKA (reference sequence). This CDR3 has 13 amino acids. Trimming took 6 bases from V and 4 from J, leaving 13 bases between them. In nucleotides, the CDR3 is TGCAGTGCATCGCATGGGACAGGAAACACCATATATTTT. It specifies CSASHGTGNTIYF.

The gene calls are TRBV27 and TRBJ2-7; possible D gene TRBD1, 6 bases. Trimming pared 7 bases from V and 6 bases from J, leaving 16 bases between. Germline V CDR1 and CDR2: MNHEY, SMNVEV (reference sequence). CDR3 size: 13 residues. In DNA, the CDR3 is TGTGCCAGCACCTCCAGGGGACCCGGCGAGCAGTACTTC. Protein: CASTSRGPGEQYF.

This clonotype showed up many times. The rearrangement joins TRBV7-2 to TRBJ1-4, with D possibly being TRBD1 (5 bases). Germline CDR1 reads SGHTA; CDR2 reads FQGNSA. Deletions cut 2 bases from V and 1 base from J, with 17 bases between. The CDR3 loop spans 18 amino acids. The CDR3 DNA is TGTGCCAGCAGCTTAAGTCCAGGGAGGACCCAAACTAATGAAAAACTGTTTTTT. Translation gives CASSLSPGRTQTNEKLFF. The full variable domain, with the rest looked up from reference TRBV7-2 and TRBJ1-4, is GAGVSQSPSNKVTEKGKDVELRCDPISGHTALYWYRQSLGQGLEFLIYFQGNSAPDKSGLPSDRFSAERTGGSVSTLTIQRTQQEDSAVYLCASSLSPGRTQTNEKLFFGSGTQLSVL.

This chain uses TRBV25-1 with TRBJ2-7; D possibly corresponds to TRBD1 (5 bases). The V end lost 4 bases, the J end lost 7 bases, and 17 bases lay between the germline ends. This CDR3 has 14 amino acids. Germline CDR1 MGHDK, CDR2 SYGVNS. The CDR3 region is CASSANLGQGEQYF. The CDR3, as DNA: TGTGCCAGCAGTGCCAACCTGGGGCAGGGAGAGCAGTACTTC.

The chain carries TRBV20-1 and TRBJ1-4, with D perhaps TRBD1 (6 bases). This CDR3 is built from 10 residues. The V and J ends lost 5 bases and 8 bases respectively, with 6 bases between them. Per germline, CDR1 DFQATT and CDR2 SNEGSKA (reference sequence). The CDR3 loop is CSAGQEKLFF. CDR3 in DNA: TGCAGTGCTGGACAGGAAAAACTGTTTTTT.

This clonotype was detected only a few times. The chain has TRBV2 and TRBJ2-7; 8 bases match TRBD2. Germline V gene data show CDR1 as SNHLY and CDR2 as FYNNEI. This CDR3 region has 15 residues. Trimming took 1 base from V and 2 from J; bases not matched to a gene: 4. Written as DNA, the CDR3 is TGTGCCAGCAGTGAAGAGGCGGGGGGTCCCTACGAGCAGTACTTC. This encodes CASSEEAGGPYEQYF.

This clonotype was counted only a few times. This rearrangement joins TRBV4-1 to TRBJ2-1, with TRBD1 matching over 8 bases. The CDR3 contains 16 residues. Germline values: CDR1 MGHRA, CDR2 YSYEKL. J was trimmed by 0 bases and V by 3 bases; bases with no gene match: 4. The CDR3 region is CASSHPTGASYNEQFF. CDR3 DNA: TGCGCCAGCAGCCACCCGACAGGGGCCTCCTACAATGAGCAGTTCTTC.

The genes are TRBV4-1 and TRBJ2-1; no firm D call. Germline V CDR1 and CDR2: MGHRA, YSYEKL. V was shortened by 3 bases and J by 2 bases, with 8 bases between the two germline ends. The CDR3 runs to 14 residues. CDR3 protein: CASSHLGPYNEQFF. CDR3 nucleotides: TGCGCCAGCAGCCACCTGGGCCCCTACAATGAGCAGTTCTTC.